This T cell receptor beta chain was profiled in a study of prognosis after radiotherapy for stage I lung cancer. Genomic DNA was the source, and TCR beta CDR3 was amplified from it by two-round multiplex PCR. Round one of PCR was performed, and it used primers specific to each TRBV and TRBJ gene. Via MiXCR, TCRdb re-called the multiplex PCR reads, giving one row per CDR3 protein. This table has about 26,000 distinct CDR3 sequences, about 41% appearing once. The sample holds many counts of this clonotype. V shed 3 bases and J shed 1 base, with 4 bases lying between them. CDR1 and CDR2 from the germline V gene are SGDLS and YYNGEE. The CDR3 extends over 12 amino acids.

The chain carries TRBV9 and TRBJ1-1, with D hard to call. The clonotype comes from a donor of 50 years or more with non-small cell lung cancer. The source material was PBMCs, sampled before or after stereotactic body radiation therapy (not recorded which). The CDR3 loop is CASSGQNTEAFF. DNA of the CDR3: TGTGCCAGCAGCGGGCAGAACACTGAAGCTTTCTTT.